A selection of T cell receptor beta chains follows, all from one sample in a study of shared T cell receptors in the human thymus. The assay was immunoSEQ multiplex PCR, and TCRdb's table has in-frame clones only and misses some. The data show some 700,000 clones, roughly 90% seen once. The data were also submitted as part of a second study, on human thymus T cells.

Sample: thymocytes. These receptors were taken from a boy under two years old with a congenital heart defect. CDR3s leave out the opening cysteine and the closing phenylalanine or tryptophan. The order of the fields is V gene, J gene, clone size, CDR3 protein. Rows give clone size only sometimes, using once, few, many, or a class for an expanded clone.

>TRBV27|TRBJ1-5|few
ASSSNNRDKDQPQH
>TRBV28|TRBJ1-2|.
ASSLYRGYGYT
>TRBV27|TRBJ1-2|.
ASSLHMDRSYGYT
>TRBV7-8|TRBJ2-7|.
ASSLVGRGRSDSSYEQY
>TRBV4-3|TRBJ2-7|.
ASSRGGSYEQY
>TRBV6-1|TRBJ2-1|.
ASSEVVTGSFFGGDYNEQF
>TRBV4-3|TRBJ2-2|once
ASSQDPPGANTGELF
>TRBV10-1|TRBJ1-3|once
ASSEPRPGLTSGNTIY
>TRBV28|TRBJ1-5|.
ASSLCRDQPQH
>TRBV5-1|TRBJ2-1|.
ASSLSSGDEQF
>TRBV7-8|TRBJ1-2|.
ASSLVTGTLYGYT
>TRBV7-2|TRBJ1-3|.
ASQAWNGNTIY
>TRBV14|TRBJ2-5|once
ASSHRSLAGEGQETQY
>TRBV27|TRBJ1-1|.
ASSLSPEQIRNTEAF
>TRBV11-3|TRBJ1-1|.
ASSFVLRGRRTEAF
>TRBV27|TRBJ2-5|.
ASGPSQQETQY
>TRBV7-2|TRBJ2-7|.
ASSLAASGSRIYEQY
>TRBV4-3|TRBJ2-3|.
ASSPKAPGLSSPARQY
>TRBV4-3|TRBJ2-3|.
ASSQGYQREKVGTDTQY
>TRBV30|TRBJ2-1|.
AWRLAGRFYNEQF